This T cell receptor beta chain was recovered during a study of T cell responses to AZD1222 COVID-19 vaccine. The overall study: Both about-4-week and about-12-week second-dose recipients were combined.

The method was immunoSEQ multiplex PCR; TCRdb's version includes in-frame clones alone and lacks a portion of them. In the table there are some 150,000 clones, over 75% of which are singletons. The CDR3 is 15 residues long. CDR1 and CDR2 from the germline V gene are LNHDA and SQIVND (reference sequence). Trimming cost V 4 bases and J 2 bases, with 15 bases left between them. This chain links TRBV19 with TRBJ2-7; possibly TRBD1 for D (7 bases). Sequenced here: peripheral blood, sampled on day 0 of AZD1222 vaccination. The sequence was collected from an adult in good health. For the CDR3, the DNA is TGTGCCAGTAGTAGAGGACAGGCGGGGACCTACGAGCAGTACTTC. Residues: CASSRGQAGTYEQYF.